These T cell receptor beta chains were read from a single sample in a study of cytomegalovirus exposure and HLA in healthy donors. Profiling relied on immunoSEQ multiplex PCR, and the TCRdb table lists in-frame clones only, not all of them. Of under 150,000 clones in the sample, 70% to 90% were seen once. The specimen sequenced was PBMCs. These receptors originate from a man younger than 35 in good health and CMV-seropositive. Each CDR3 is given with its conserved first and last residue. D genes are given only for firm matches. Where a row states a size, it is once, few, many or the class of an expanded clone; other rows omit it.

V	J	D	size	DNA	CDR3
TRBV10-3	TRBJ2-3	.	.	TGTGCCATCAGTGAGTTAGCTAGCACAGATACGCAGTATTTT	CAISELASTDTQYF
TRBV7-7	TRBJ2-7	.	.	TGTGCTAGCAGCTCACTCCTCTCCTACGAGCAGTACTTC	CASSSLLSYEQYF
TRBV11-3	TRBJ2-2	.	.	TGTGCCAGCAGCTCTCGGTATGGGGGGTCCGGGGAGCTGTTTTTT	CASSSRYGGSGELFF
TRBV27	TRBJ2-7	.	.	TGTGCCAGCAGTTTACTTGTTTCGGCAGGTACCTACGAGCAGTACTTC	CASSLLVSAGTYEQYF
TRBV15	TRBJ1-2	.	.	TGTGCCACCAGTTCAGGGCCCTCTAACTATGGCTACACCTTC	CATSSGPSNYGYTF
TRBV7-9	TRBJ2-7	TRBD1	.	TGTGCCAGCAGGGTGACAGGGTCAGACGAGCAGTACTTC	CASRVTGSDEQYF
TRBV7-2	TRBJ2-1	TRBD1	.	TGTGCCAGCAGCTTAGCGTGGGGGACGACCGACAGGGAAGCCTACAATGAGCAGTTCTTC	CASSLAWGTTDREAYNEQFF
TRBV10-3	TRBJ2-7	.	few	TGTGCCATCAGTGAGTCAAGCGTCGAGCAGTACTTC	CAISESSVEQYF
TRBV30	TRBJ2-1	.	.	TGTGCCTGGAGTGTAACCCAAGGGCGGGTTTACAATGAGCAGTTCTTC	CAWSVTQGRVYNEQFF
TRBV6-5	TRBJ1-3	.	.	TGTGCCAGCAGTTACTCGATCAGAGGAAACACCATATATTTT	CASSYSIRGNTIYF
TRBV6-6	TRBJ1-2	.	.	TGTGCTAGCTATGGCTCTCGTGGCTACACCTTC	CASYGSRGYTF
TRBV6-1	TRBJ1-6	TRBD1	.	TGTGCCAGCAGTGGGGGACAGAACACTAATTCACCCCTCCACTTT	CASSGGQNTNSPLHF
TRBV11-3	TRBJ2-5	TRBD2	.	TGTGCCAGCAGCTCGCTAGCGGGAGGGGGAGAGACCCAGTACTTC	CASSSLAGGGETQYF
TRBV5-1	TRBJ1-5	TRBD1	.	TGCGCCAGCAGCTGGACAGGAATCAGCAATCAGCCCCAGCATTTT	CASSWTGISNQPQHF
TRBV2	TRBJ1-2	TRBD1	.	TGTGCCAGCACAGCATGGACAGGGGTATTAAACTATGGCTACACCTTC	CASTAWTGVLNYGYTF
TRBV7-7	TRBJ2-5	.	.	TGTGCCAGCAGCCGTAATCAAGAGACCCAGTACTTC	CASSRNQETQYF
TRBV10-3	TRBJ1-5	.	.	TGTGCCATCAGTGAGTCGAGCTCCAGCAATCAGCCCCAGCATTTT	CAISESSSSNQPQHF
TRBV7-2	TRBJ2-3	.	.	TGTGCCAGCAGCCCTAGCCGTGTGGGAGATACGCAGTATTTT	CASSPSRVGDTQYF
TRBV4-1	TRBJ1-2	.	.	TGCGCCAGCAGCCAATCGGGTCTCGGAGGGGACGGCTACACCTTC	CASSQSGLGGDGYTF
TRBV29-1	TRBJ2-5	.	.	TGCAGCGTTGAAGAGTCAGGGATGCAAGAGACCCAGTACTTC	CSVEESGMQETQYF
TRBV2	TRBJ2-5	.	.	TGTGCCAGCAGGGTGGGGGGAGAGACCCAGTACTTC	CASRVGGETQYF
TRBV2	TRBJ2-7	TRBD2	few	TGTGCCAGCCTAGCGGCGAACTCCTACGAGCAGTACTTC	CASLAANSYEQYF
TRBV13	TRBJ2-7	TRBD2	.	TGTGCCAGCAGCTCCTTAGCGGGAGGTTTCTACGAGCAGTACTTC	CASSSLAGGFYEQYF
TRBV7-6	TRBJ1-1	.	once	TGTGCCAGCAGCCCGTCGTTCGGGACTGAAGCTTTCTTT	CASSPSFGTEAFF
TRBV7-9	TRBJ2-1	TRBD2	.	TGTGCCAGCAGCTTTATTACTAGCGGGATCTTGAATGAGCAGTTCTTC	CASSFITSGILNEQFF
TRBV5-1	TRBJ2-7	.	.	TGCGCCAGCAGCTTGGTGCCGGGATCGACCTACGAGCAGTACTTC	CASSLVPGSTYEQYF
TRBV29-1	TRBJ1-1	.	.	TGCAGCGTTGGCGGCAGATCTAACACTGAAGCTTTCTTT	CSVGGRSNTEAFF
TRBV9	TRBJ2-5	.	.	TGTGCCAGCAGCGCATGGGACATGGGGGTGGAGACCCAGTACTTC	CASSAWDMGVETQYF
TRBV19	TRBJ2-3	.	.	TGTGCCAGTAGTAAATTGGTAGCGTGGTCAGATACGCAGTATTTT	CASSKLVAWSDTQYF
TRBV6-1	TRBJ1-2	TRBD1	.	TGTGCCAGCAGTGACTACAGGGGCAACTATGGCTACACCTTC	CASSDYRGNYGYTF
TRBV5-1	TRBJ1-4	TRBD1	.	TGCGCCAGCAGCTTAGAGACAGGGGTTGAAAAACTGTTTTTT	CASSLETGVEKLFF
TRBV15	TRBJ1-1	TRBD1	.	TGTGCCACCAGCTACGAGGGACAGGGTTCCGACACTGAAGCTTTCTTT	CATSYEGQGSDTEAFF
TRBV2	TRBJ1-6	TRBD1	.	TGTGCCAGCAGTAACCCCGGGACAGGGGATTCACCCCTCCACTTT	CASSNPGTGDSPLHF
TRBV10-1	TRBJ1-2	TRBD1	few	TGCGCCAGCAAACAATCGACAGGGTCGAGAAATGGCTACACCTTC	CASKQSTGSRNGYTF
TRBV15	TRBJ2-3	.	.	TGTGCCACCAGCAGGGGCTCAAGTACGCAGTATTTT	CATSRGSSTQYF
TRBV13	TRBJ2-3	.	once	TGTGCCAGCAGCTTAGGCCCCGAGTCGACGCAGTATTTT	CASSLGPESTQYF
TRBV11-3	TRBJ2-2	.	.	TGTGCCAGCAGCTTAGAGGGGGGAAGGTCAGCCGGGGAGCTGTTTTTT	CASSLEGGRSAGELFF
TRBV14	TRBJ1-2	.	once	TGTGCCAGCAGCCCCCGGGCCACCGGGGGTGGCTACACCTTC	CASSPRATGGGYTF
TRBV27	TRBJ1-1	TRBD1	.	TGTGCCAGCAGTATGTACAGGGGGCGAGAGACTGAAGCTTTCTTT	CASSMYRGRETEAFF
TRBV15	TRBJ1-2	.	.	TGTGCCACCAGCAGAGAGAGGGCAGGACAGCGGTATAATGGCTACACCTTC	CATSRERAGQRYNGYTF
TRBV2	TRBJ2-5	.	.	TGTGCCAGCAGTGTGGGCAGGGATCCTAGGTACTCCCAAGAGACCCAGTACTTC	CASSVGRDPRYSQETQYF
TRBV6-1	TRBJ2-6	TRBD2	.	TGTGCCAGCAGTGAAGAGCGGGACTTCGACTCCTCTGGGGCCAACGTCCTGACTTTC	CASSEERDFDSSGANVLTF
TRBV4-1	TRBJ1-1	.	.	TGCGCCAGCAGCCAAGGCGACAAGAACACTGAAGCTTTCTTT	CASSQGDKNTEAFF
TRBV7-7	TRBJ2-5	.	.	TGTGCTAGTTCCGGCATCGAGGGGGTCCAAGAGACCCAGTACTTC	CASSGIEGVQETQYF
TRBV4-2	TRBJ2-1	TRBD2	.	TGTGCCAGCAGCCAAGGGTACGGGCGGGAGGACAATGAGCAGTTCTTC	CASSQGYGREDNEQFF
TRBV30	TRBJ2-7	TRBD2	.	TGTGCCTGGAGCGCTAGCGGAGAGCAGTACTTC	CAWSASGEQYF
TRBV6-1	TRBJ2-7	TRBD1	.	TGTGCCAGCAGTGGGGACAGCACTCGGGAGCAGTACTTC	CASSGDSTREQYF
TRBV27	TRBJ2-2	TRBD1	.	TGTGCCAGCAGTTTAGACAGGGCCACCGGGGAGCTGTTTTTT	CASSLDRATGELFF
TRBV6-5	TRBJ1-6	.	few	TGTGCCAGCAGTTACTCGACCACAGGGTGGCCACCCCTCCACTTT	CASSYSTTGWPPLHF